These T cell receptor beta chains were read from a single sample in a study of cytomegalovirus exposure and HLA in healthy donors. Assay: immunoSEQ multiplex PCR; the TCRdb copy retains only in-frame clones and omits some. Counted here are more than 90,000 clones, 77% occurring once; the ten biggest clones make up around 5%. The sequencing input was PBMCs. These receptors all stem from a man between 45 and 60 years old in good health and CMV-seropositive. Each CDR3 is given with its conserved first and last residue. A D gene is named only where the DNA matches it firmly. Only some rows state a clone size, as once, few, many or a class for expanded clones.

CDR3 DNA,CDR3 protein,D gene,J gene,V gene,clone size
TGCGCCAGCAGCTTTCCCGGGACTAGCTGGGGTGAGCAGTTCTTC,CASSFPGTSWGEQFF,TRBD2,TRBJ2-1,TRBV5-1,NA
TGTGCCAGCAGCTACGGGGGGAGGCCCCAGCATTTT,CASSYGGRPQHF,NA,TRBJ1-5,TRBV7-9,NA
TGTGCCAGCACCGAGAATCTTGGACTAAACCGAGGCTACACCTTC,CASTENLGLNRGYTF,NA,TRBJ1-2,TRBV2,NA
TGCGCCAGCAGTGAACCTAAGAGCTCCTATAATTCACCCCTCCACTTT,CASSEPKSSYNSPLHF,NA,TRBJ1-6,TRBV10-1,NA
TGTGCCAGCAGCTCGGGACAGGGGGTCTACAATGAGCAGTTCTTC,CASSSGQGVYNEQFF,TRBD1,TRBJ2-1,TRBV28,NA
TGTGCCAGCAGTGTTTACCGATACAGCGGGGCCTACGAGCAGTACTTC,CASSVYRYSGAYEQYF,TRBD2,TRBJ2-7,TRBV28,NA
TGTGCCAGCAGCGTAGACGGGGAGTATGGGGATACGCAGTATTTT,CASSVDGEYGDTQYF,NA,TRBJ2-3,TRBV9,NA
TGTGCCAGCAGCCTGAGGACTAGCGGCTTCTACAATGAGCAGTTCTTC,CASSLRTSGFYNEQFF,TRBD2,TRBJ2-1,TRBV11-3,few
TGTGCCAGCAGCTTCGGGACTAGCGGATACAATGAGCAGTTCTTC,CASSFGTSGYNEQFF,TRBD2,TRBJ2-1,TRBV7-2,NA
TGTGCCAGCAAACTGACAGGATCGAACACTGAAGCTTTCTTT,CASKLTGSNTEAFF,NA,TRBJ1-1,TRBV11-2,NA
TGTGCCAGCTCACCAGGACAGAGGAACACTGAAGCTTTCTTT,CASSPGQRNTEAFF,NA,TRBJ1-1,TRBV18,NA
TGTGCCAGCAGTAGGGACTTGAGCACAGATACGCAGTATTTT,CASSRDLSTDTQYF,NA,TRBJ2-3,TRBV6-5,once
TGTGCCAGCAGTGAAGACAGGGGAGAGCAGTACTTC,CASSEDRGEQYF,TRBD1,TRBJ2-7,TRBV6-1,few
TGTGCCAGCACCCCGGGGGGAGATAGGGCCTACGAGCAGTACTTC,CASTPGGDRAYEQYF,TRBD2,TRBJ2-7,TRBV6-5,NA
TGTGCCAGCAGCCGGACTAGCGGGGCTAGGAATGAGCAGTTCTTC,CASSRTSGARNEQFF,TRBD2,TRBJ2-1,TRBV7-2,few
TGTGCCAGTGAATCAGGGATCCGCCACTATGGCTACACCTTC,CASESGIRHYGYTF,NA,TRBJ1-2,TRBV19,once
TGTGCCAGCAGCCCTACCCGGACAGGGAGAAATGAGCAGTTCTTC,CASSPTRTGRNEQFF,TRBD1,TRBJ2-1,TRBV7-9,NA
TGCGCCAGCAGCCAAGAAGGATTGTGGACAGGGGCATCCAATGAGCAGTTCTTC,CASSQEGLWTGASNEQFF,TRBD1,TRBJ2-1,TRBV4-3,NA